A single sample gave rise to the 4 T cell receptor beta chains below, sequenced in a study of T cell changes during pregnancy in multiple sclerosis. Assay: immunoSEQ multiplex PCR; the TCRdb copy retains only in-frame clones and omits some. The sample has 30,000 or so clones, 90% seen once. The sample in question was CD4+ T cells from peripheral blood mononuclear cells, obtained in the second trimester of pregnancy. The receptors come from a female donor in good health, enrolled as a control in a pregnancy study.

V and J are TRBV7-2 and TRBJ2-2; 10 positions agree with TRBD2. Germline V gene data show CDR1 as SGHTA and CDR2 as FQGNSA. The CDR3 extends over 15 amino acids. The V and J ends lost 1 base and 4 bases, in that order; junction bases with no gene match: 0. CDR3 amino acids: CASSLGLAGTGELFF. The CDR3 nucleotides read TGTGCCAGCAGCTTAGGACTAGCGGGCACCGGGGAGCTGTTTTTT.

CDR3 bases: TGTGCCAGCAGCTTGGCCGGGACAGCAATCTACGAGCAGTACTTC. Translated: CASSLAGTAIYEQYF. The chain employs TRBV5-4 and TRBJ2-7; 7 bases map to TRBD1. This CDR3 has 15 residues. V lost 0 bases and J lost 3; bases outside the gene matches: 6. Germline CDR1 reads SGHNT; CDR2 reads YYREEE (reference sequence).

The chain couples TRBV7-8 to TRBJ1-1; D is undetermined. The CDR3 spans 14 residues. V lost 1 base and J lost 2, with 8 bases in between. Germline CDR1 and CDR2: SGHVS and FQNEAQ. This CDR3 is CASSLVALNTEAFF. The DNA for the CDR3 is TGTGCCAGCAGCTTAGTGGCCTTAAACACTGAAGCTTTCTTT.

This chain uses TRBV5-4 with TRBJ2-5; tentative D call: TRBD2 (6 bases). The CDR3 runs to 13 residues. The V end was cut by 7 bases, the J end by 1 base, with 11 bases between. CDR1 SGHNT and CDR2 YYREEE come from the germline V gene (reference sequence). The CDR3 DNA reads TGTGCCAGCTCGGGAGCGGCCCAAGAGACCCAGTACTTC. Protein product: CASSGAAQETQYF.